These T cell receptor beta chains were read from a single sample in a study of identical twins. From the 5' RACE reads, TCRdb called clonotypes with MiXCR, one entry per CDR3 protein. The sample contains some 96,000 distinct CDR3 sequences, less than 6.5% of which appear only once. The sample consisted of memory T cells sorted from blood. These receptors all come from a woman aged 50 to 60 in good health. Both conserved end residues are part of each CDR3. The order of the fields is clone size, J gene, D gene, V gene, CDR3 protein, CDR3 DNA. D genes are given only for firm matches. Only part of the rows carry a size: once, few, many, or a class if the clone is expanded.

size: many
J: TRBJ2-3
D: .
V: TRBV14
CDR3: CASSQMTGAGDTQYF
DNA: TGTGCCAGCAGCCAGATGACGGGAGCCGGAGATACGCAGTATTTT

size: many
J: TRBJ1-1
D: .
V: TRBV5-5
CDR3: CASSLSVTVNTEAFF
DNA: TGTGCCAGCAGCTTATCCGTGACGGTGAACACTGAAGCTTTCTTT

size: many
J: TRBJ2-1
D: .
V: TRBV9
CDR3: CASSVGRGNRGNEQFF
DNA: TGTGCCAGCAGCGTCGGGCGCGGGAATAGGGGCAATGAGCAGTTCTTC

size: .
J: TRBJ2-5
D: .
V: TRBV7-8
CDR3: CASSRQRVRETQYF
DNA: TGTGCCAGCAGCCGACAGCGGGTTCGAGAGACCCAGTACTTC

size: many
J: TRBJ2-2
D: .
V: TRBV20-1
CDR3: CSARATNTGELFF
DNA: TGCAGTGCTAGGGCGACCAACACCGGGGAGCTGTTTTTT

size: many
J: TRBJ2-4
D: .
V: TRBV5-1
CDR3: CASSLGSAPTIQAKNIQYF
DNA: TGCGCCAGCAGCTTGGGATCGGCACCTACAATCCAAGCCAAAAACATTCAGTACTTC

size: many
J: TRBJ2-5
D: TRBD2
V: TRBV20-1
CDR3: CSASPPIAGVGETQYF
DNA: TGCAGTGCTAGTCCCCCGATAGCGGGAGTAGGAGAGACCCAGTACTTC

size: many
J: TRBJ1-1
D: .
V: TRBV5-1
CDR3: CASRESMNTEAFF
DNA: TGCGCCAGCAGGGAATCAATGAACACTGAAGCTTTCTTT

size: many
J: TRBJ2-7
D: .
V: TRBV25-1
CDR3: CASSALLEQYF
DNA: TGTGCCAGCAGTGCTCTCCTGGAGCAGTACTTC

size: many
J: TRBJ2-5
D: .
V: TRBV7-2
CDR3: CASSPIQETQYF
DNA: TGTGCCAGCAGCCCAATACAAGAGACCCAGTACTTC

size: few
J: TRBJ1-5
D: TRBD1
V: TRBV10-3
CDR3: CAISGGDRGGGNQPQHF
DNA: TGTGCCATCAGTGGGGGGGACAGGGGTGGAGGCAATCAGCCCCAGCATTTT

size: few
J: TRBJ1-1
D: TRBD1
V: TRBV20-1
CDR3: CSARQGATNTEAFF
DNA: TGCAGTGCGCGACAGGGGGCCACGAACACTGAAGCTTTCTTT

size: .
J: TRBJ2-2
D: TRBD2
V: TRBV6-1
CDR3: CASSEVASGRAGELFF
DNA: TGTGCCAGCAGTGAAGTGGCTAGCGGGAGGGCCGGGGAGCTGTTTTTT

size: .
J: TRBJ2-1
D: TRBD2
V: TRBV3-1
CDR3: CASSPNPGLAGGEQFF
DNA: TGTGCCAGCAGCCCAAATCCGGGACTAGCGGGAGGTGAGCAGTTCTTC

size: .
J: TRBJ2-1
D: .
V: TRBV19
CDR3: CASSMGEGGPYNEQFF
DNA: TGTGCCAGTAGTATGGGCGAGGGAGGCCCCTACAATGAGCAGTTCTTC

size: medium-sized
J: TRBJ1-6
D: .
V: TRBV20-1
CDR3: CSARMLQGADNSPLHF
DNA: TGCAGTGCTAGAATGCTACAGGGCGCGGATAATTCACCCCTCCACTTT